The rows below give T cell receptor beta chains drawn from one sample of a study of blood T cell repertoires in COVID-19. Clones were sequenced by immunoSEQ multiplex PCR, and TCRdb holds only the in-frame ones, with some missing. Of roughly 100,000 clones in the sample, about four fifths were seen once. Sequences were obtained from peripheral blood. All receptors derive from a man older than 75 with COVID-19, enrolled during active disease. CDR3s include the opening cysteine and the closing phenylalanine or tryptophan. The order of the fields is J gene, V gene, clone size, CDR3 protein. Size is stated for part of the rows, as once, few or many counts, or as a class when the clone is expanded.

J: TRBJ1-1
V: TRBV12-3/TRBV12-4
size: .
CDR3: CASSLQGAEAFF

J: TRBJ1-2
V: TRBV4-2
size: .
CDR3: CASSQEAGCNYGYTF

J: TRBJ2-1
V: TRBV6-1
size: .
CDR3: CASSEARQGAGEQFF

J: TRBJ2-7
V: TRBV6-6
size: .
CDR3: CASSRQGGSSYEQYF

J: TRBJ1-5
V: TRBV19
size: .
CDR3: CASRDGGTSNQPQHF

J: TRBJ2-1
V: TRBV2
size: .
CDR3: CASSERSSSYNEQFF

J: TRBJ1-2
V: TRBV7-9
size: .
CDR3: CASSPGGQANGYTF

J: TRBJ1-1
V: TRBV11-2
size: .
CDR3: CASSLDRGFGTEAFF

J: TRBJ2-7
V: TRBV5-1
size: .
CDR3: CASSLFDEQYF

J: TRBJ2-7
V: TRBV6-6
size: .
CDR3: CASSSTGYEQYF

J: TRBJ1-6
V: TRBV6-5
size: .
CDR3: CASSRTQGDSPLHF

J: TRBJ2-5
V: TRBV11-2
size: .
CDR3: CASSYPSGRETQYF

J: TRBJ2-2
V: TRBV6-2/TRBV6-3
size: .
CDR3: CASSRQRTGSTGELFF

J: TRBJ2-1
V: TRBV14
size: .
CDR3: CASSQGTSGITYNKEQFF

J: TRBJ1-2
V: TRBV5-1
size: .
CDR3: CASSLVGDSGYTF

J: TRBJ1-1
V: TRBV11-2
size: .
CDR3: CASSLAGGAEAFF

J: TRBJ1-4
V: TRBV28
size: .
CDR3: CASSESGTGIDEKLFF

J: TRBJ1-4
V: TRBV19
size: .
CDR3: CASSSQLATYAQGQDNEKLFF

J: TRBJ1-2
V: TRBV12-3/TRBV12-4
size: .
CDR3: CASSPEVGYGYTF

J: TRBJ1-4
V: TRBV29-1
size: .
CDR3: CSVQRQGGEKLFF

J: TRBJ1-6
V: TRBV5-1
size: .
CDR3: CAGSQGQNVSPLHF

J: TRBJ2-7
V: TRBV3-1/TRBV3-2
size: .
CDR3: CASSQEGRSYEQYF

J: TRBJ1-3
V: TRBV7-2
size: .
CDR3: CASSYSGTGGNTIYF

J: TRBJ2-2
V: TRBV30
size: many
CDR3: CAWNGQGTTTGELFF

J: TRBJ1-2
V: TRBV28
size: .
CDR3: CASSAPATGSYGYTF

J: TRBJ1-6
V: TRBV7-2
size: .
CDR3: CASSLDGIYNSPLHF

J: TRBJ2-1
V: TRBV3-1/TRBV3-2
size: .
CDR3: CASSQGDNEQFF

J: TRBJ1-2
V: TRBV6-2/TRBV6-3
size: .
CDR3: CASSYGPSQGARGYTF

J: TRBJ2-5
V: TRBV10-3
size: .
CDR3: CAIWPGNQETQYF

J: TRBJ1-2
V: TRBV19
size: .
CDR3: CASHRQGGSNGYTF

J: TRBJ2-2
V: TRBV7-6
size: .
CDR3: CASSLWGQATGELFF

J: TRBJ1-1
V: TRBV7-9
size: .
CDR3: CASSLNAGNTEAFF

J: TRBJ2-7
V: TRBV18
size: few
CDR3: CASSQGSPGTGDEQYF

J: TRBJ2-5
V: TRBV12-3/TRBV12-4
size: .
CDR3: CASSFKETQYF

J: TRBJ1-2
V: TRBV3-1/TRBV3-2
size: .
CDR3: CASSQGQVYGYTF

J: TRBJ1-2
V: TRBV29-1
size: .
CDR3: CSVAGDRGPRGYGYTF

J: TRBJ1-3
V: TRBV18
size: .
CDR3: CASSPSGAGRMGNTIYF

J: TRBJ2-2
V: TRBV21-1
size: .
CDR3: CASSPAKGACHTGELFF

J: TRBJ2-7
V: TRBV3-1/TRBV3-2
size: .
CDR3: CASSLYRDITTGPGEQYF

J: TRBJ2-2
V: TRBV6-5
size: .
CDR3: CASSPENTGELFF

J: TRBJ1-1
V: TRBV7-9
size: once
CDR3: CASSSRTGDTEAFF

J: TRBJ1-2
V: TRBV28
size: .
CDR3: CASSPLPARGYTF

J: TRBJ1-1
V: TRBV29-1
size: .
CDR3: CSVDSWNTEAFF

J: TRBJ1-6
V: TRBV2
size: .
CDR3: CASSADTIYNSPLHF

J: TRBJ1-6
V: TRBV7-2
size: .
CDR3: CASSLTGQTNSPLHF

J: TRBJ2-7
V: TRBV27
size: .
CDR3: CASRETGAGEQYF

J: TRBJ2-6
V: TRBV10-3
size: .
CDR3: CAIRRDRQSFSGANVLTF

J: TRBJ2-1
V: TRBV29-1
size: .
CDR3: CSDRQGAYNEQFF

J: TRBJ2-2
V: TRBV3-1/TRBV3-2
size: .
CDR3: CASSLGTGGHTGELFF

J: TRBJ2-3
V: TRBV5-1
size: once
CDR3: CASSPTTGLATDTQYF

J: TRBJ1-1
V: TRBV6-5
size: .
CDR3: CASSYYPTGGTEAFF

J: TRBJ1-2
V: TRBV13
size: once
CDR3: CASSLYLGTGFGGYTF

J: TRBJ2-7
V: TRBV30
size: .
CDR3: CAWSVSQGGYEQYF

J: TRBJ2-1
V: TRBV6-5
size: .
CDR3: CASSKLAGGPGEQFF

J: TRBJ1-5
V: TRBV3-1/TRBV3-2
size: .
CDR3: CASSQNRVSNQPQHF

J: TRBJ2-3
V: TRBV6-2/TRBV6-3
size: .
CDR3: CASSSYGAHADTQYF

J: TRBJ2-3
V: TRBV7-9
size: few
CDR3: CASSSSGGSNGADTQYF